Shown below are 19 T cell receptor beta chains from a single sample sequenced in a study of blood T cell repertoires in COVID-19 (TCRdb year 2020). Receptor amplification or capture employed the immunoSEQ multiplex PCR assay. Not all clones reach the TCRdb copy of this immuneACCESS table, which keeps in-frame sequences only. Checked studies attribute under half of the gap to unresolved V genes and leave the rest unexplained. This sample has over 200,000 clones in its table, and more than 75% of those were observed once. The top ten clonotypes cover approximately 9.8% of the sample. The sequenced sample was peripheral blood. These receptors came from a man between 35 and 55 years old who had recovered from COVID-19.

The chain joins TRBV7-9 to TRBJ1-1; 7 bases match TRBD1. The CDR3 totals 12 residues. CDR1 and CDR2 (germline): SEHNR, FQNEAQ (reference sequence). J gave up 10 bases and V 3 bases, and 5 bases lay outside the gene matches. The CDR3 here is CASSFQGGVAFF. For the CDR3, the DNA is TGTGCCAGCAGCTTCCAGGGGGGCGTAGCTTTCTTT.

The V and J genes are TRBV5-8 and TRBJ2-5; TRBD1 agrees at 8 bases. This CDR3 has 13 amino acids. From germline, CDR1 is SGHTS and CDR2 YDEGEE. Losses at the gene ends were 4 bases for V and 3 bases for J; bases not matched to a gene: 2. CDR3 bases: TGTGCCAGCAGCGGGACAGGCAAAGAGACCCAGTACTTC. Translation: CASSGTGKETQYF.

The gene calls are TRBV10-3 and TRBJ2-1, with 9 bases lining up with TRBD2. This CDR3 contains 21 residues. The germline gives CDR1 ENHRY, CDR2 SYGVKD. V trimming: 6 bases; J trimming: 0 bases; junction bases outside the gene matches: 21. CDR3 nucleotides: TGTGCCATCAGGCATCCCATCGGGGCCCTGGCTAGCGGGGACTCCTACAATGAGCAGTTCTTC. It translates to CAIRHPIGALASGDSYNEQFF.

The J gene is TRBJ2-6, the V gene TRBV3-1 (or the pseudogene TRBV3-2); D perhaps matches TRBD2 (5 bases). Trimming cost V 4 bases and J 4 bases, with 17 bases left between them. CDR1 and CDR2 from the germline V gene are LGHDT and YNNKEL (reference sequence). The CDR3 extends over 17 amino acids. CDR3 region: CASSRGPGSPGANVLTF. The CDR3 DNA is TGTGCCAGCAGCCGAGGACCGGGATCCCCCGGGGCCAACGTCCTGACTTTC.

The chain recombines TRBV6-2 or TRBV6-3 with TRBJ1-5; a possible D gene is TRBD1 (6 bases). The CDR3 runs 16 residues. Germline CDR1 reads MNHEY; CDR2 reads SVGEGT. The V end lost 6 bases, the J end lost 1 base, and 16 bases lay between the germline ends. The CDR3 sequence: CASSPPRQASNQPQHF. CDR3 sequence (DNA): TGTGCCAGCAGCCCCCCCCGACAGGCAAGCAATCAGCCCCAGCATTTT.

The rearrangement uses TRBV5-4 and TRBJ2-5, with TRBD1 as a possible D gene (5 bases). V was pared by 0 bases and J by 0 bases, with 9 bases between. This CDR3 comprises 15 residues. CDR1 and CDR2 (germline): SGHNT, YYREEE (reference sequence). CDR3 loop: CASSLGQLYQETQYF. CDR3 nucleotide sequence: TGTGCCAGCAGCTTGGGACAGTTGTACCAAGAGACCCAGTACTTC.

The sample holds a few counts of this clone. CDR3 region: CASSLDRGGGELFF. The CDR3 nucleotides read TGTGCCAGCAGCTTAGATAGGGGAGGAGGGGAGCTGTTTTTT. The V and J genes are TRBV11-2 and TRBJ2-2; tentatively, D is TRBD2 (6 bases). The CDR3 contains 14 residues. The germline V gene has CDR1 SGHAT and CDR2 FQNNGV. Trimming left V 0 bases short and J 8 bases short, with 10 bases between. Using reference TRBV11-2 and TRBJ2-2 for the parts outside the CDR3, the full variable domain is EAGVAQSPRYKIIEKRQSVAFWCNPISGHATLYWYQQILGQGPKLLIQFQNNGVVDDSQLPKDRFSAERLKGVDSTLKIQPAKLEDSAVYLCASSLDRGGGELFFGEGSRLTVL.

The CDR3 DNA is TGTGCCAGCAGTATACCCGGGACAGGGGGCATCGTTGAAGCTTTCTTT. Translating it yields CASSIPGTGGIVEAFF. The rearrangement joins TRBV27 to TRBJ1-1, with 12 nucleotides matching TRBD1. The CDR3 contains 16 residues. The germline CDR1 and CDR2 sequences are MNHEY and SMNVEV (reference sequence). V lost 5 bases to trimming and J lost 7 bases; unmatched junction nucleotides: 11.

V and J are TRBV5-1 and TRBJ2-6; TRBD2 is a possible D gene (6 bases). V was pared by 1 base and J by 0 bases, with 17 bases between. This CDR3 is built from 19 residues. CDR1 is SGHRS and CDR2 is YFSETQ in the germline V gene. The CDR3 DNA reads TGCGCCAGCAGCTTGTGGGGTGGGACGACTAGCTCTGGGGCCAACGTCCTGACTTTC. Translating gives CASSLWGGTTSSGANVLTF.

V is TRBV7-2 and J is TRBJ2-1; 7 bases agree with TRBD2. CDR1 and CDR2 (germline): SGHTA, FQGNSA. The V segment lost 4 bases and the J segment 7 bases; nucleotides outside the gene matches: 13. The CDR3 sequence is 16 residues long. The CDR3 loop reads CASSSAPGGTTNEQFF. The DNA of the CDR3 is TGTGCCAGCAGCTCTGCCCCCGGGGGGACGACTAATGAGCAGTTCTTC. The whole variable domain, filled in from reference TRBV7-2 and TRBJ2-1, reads GAGVSQSPSNKVTEKGKDVELRCDPISGHTALYWYRQSLGQGLEFLIYFQGNSAPDKSGLPSDRFSAERTGGSVSTLTIQRTQQEDSAVYLCASSSAPGGTTNEQFFGPGTRLTVL.

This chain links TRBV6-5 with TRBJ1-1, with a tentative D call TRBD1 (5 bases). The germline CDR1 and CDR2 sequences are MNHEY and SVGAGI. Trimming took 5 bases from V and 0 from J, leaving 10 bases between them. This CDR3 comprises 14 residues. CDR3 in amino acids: CASSNRTMNTEAFF. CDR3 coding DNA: TGTGCCAGCAGTAATCGGACAATGAACACTGAAGCTTTCTTT.

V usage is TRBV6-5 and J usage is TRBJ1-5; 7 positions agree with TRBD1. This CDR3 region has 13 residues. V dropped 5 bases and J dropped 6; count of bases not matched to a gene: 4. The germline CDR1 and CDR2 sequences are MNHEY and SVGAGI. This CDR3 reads CASSLDRTQPQHF. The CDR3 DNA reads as TGTGCCAGCAGTCTGGACAGGACTCAGCCCCAGCATTTT.

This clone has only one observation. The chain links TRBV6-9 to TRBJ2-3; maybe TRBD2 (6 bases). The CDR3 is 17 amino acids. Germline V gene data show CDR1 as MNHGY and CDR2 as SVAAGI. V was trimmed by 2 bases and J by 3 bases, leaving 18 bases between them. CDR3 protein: CASSYPTVGLGTDTQYF. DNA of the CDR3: TGTGCCAGCAGTTATCCGACTGTGGGACTTGGAACAGATACGCAGTATTTT.

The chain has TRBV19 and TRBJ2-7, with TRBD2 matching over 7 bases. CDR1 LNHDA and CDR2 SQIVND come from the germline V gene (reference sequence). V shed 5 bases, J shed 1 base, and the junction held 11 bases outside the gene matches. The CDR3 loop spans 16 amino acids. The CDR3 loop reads CASSVSTGGPSYEQYF. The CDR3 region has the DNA TGTGCCAGTAGTGTCTCGACGGGGGGACCTTCCTACGAGCAGTACTTC. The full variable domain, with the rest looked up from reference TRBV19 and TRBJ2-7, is DGGITQSPKYLFRKEGQNVTLSCEQNLNHDAMYWYRQDPGQGLRLIYYSQIVNDFQKGDIAEGYSVSREKKESFPLTVTSAQKNPTAFYLCASSVSTGGPSYEQYFGPGTRLTVT.

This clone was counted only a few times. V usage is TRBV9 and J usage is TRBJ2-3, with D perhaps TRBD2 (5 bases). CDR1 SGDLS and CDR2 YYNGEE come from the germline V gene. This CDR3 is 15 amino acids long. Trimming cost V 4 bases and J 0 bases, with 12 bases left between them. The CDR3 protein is CASSRGPGSTDTQYF. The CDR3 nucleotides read TGTGCCAGCAGCAGAGGCCCGGGGAGCACAGATACGCAGTATTTT.

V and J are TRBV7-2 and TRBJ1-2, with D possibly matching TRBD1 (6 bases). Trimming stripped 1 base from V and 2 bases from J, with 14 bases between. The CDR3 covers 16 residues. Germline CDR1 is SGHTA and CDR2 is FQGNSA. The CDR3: CASSLETGLRNYGYTF. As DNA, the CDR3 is TGTGCCAGCAGCTTAGAGACAGGCCTGAGAAACTATGGCTACACCTTC. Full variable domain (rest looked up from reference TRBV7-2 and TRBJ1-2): GAGVSQSPSNKVTEKGKDVELRCDPISGHTALYWYRQSLGQGLEFLIYFQGNSAPDKSGLPSDRFSAERTGGSVSTLTIQRTQQEDSAVYLCASSLETGLRNYGYTFGSGTRLTVV.

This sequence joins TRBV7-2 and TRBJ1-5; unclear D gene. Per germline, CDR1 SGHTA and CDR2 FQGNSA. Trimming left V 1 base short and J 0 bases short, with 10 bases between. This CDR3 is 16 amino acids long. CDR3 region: CASSLEREGSNQPQHF. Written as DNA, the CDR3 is TGTGCCAGCAGCTTAGAGAGGGAAGGTAGCAATCAGCCCCAGCATTTT.

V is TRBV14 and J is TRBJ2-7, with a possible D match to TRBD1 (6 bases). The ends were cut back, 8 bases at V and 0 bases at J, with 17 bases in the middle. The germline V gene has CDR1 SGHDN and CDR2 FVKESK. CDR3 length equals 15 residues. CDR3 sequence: CASSTGTLSSYEQYF. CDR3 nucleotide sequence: TGTGCCAGCTCTACCGGGACACTGAGCTCCTACGAGCAGTACTTC.

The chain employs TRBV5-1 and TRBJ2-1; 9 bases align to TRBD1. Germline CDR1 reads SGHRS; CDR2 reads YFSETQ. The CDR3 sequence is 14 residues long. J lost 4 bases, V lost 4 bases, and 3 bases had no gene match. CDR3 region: CASSGGTGYNEQFF. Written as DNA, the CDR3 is TGCGCCAGCAGCGGCGGGACAGGGTACAATGAGCAGTTCTTC.